This T cell receptor beta chain was captured in a study of regulatory and conventional T cells in RAG deficiency. Profiled with immunoSEQ multiplex PCR; TCRdb holds only in-frame clones, not every one. The data contain approximately 8,500 clones, 80% of them singletons. This CDR3 has 16 residues. CDR1 is LGHNT, CDR2 FRNRAP, per germline. The junction had 12 bases not matched to a gene; V was cut back by 5 bases and J by 3 bases. This sample was also put to use in a study of regulatory T cells. Turning to that study: Primers: 52 TRBV forward and 13 TRBJ reverse. Patient repertoires had restricted TRB V-J pairs and skewed V and J usage, most in Tregs.

The sequencing input was CD8+ T cells sorted from blood. The rearrangement uses TRBV12-5 and TRBJ1-2; TRBD1 aligns across 7 bases. The TCR was taken from a human donor in good health. The CDR3 here is CASGIPYGTEDYGYTF. In nucleotides, the CDR3 is TGTGCTAGTGGTATTCCCTATGGGACAGAAGACTATGGCTACACCTTC.